This entry features one T cell receptor (beta chain) sequence. Its antigen is not known. The CDR3 loop spans 14 amino acids. Germline V lookup: CDR1 SGHTA, CDR2 FQGNSA. Losses at the gene ends were 1 base for V and 3 bases for J; bases not matched to a gene: 0. The sample comes from a study of radiotherapy plus CTLA-4 blockade in lung cancer. Study-level background: Among enrolled patients, roughly 20% responded and about 30% achieved disease control.

Study results and caveats: There was expansion of tumor-derived TCR clones in blood after radiotherapy plus ipilimumab. According to reports, early shifts in blood T cell clones, alongside interferon-beta, forecast response most accurately.

Method: immunoSEQ multiplex PCR; TCRdb's copy keeps in-frame clones and lacks some. The repertoire holds tens of thousands of clones, with about 80% as singletons. The study treated chemo-refractory metastatic non-small-cell lung cancer patients with focal radiation plus ipilimumab CTLA-4 blockade. The genes are TRBV7-2 and TRBJ2-3; 8 bases match TRBD1. This sequence was found in a human donor with non-small cell lung cancer who had a complete response to radiotherapy plus ipilimumab. Sample: peripheral blood, taken from a patient treated with radiotherapy plus ipilimumab. CDR3 sequence (DNA): TGTGCCAGCAGCTTAGGGACAGGGACAGATACGCAGTATTTT. The encoded protein is CASSLGTGTDTQYF.